The clone carrying this T cell receptor (beta chain) was seen repeatedly, ten times or more. Its antigen is not known. This entry comes from a study of T cells after posttransplantation cyclophosphamide. Study-wide results and limits: Donor-recipient repertoire similarity was low at 1-2 months, rising over year one.

Sequencing was performed with immunoSEQ multiplex PCR; in TCRdb, only in-frame clones are kept and a portion is missing. The table lists approximately 39,000 clones, with no singletons. Unmatched junction bases numbered 2, after V lost 4 bases and J lost 3 bases. Germline values: CDR1 SGHTA, CDR2 FQGTGA. The CDR3 loop spans 14 amino acids. On the day of bone marrow donation, the related graft donor provided peripheral blood. This receptor was taken from a man between 45 and 60 years old in good health, CMV-negative, and a related stem cell transplant donor. The chain combines TRBV7-3 with TRBJ2-3, with 9 nucleotides matching TRBD2. The sequenced sample consisted of PBMCs. The CDR3 nucleotides read TGTGCCAGCAGCTATAGCGGGGGAACAGATACGCAGTATTTT. It yields the protein CASSYSGGTDTQYF.